The subject of this entry is one T cell receptor (beta chain). As handled by the study authors: The authors estimated nucleated cell counts from reference gene primer amplification. Assay used: immunoSEQ multiplex PCR; TCRdb lists only in-frame clones, some missing. The DNA was the basis for D and trimming; V, J and clone size are from that table. The sample yields around 58,000 clones, less than 90% seen once. These data are taken from a study of blood T cell repertoires in COVID-19. Study summary: The origin of the acute and convalescent COVID-19 samples was the United States, Italy and Spain. Sources were T cells, B-cell-depleted T cells, or PBMCs; the material itself was cDNA or gDNA.

CDR3 length: 14 amino acids. Unmatched junction bases numbered 2, after V lost 3 bases and J lost 4 bases. Germline CDR1 reads SGHAT; CDR2 reads FQNNGV. This TCR was recovered from a human donor in a cohort sampled during active COVID-19. The sample taken for sequencing was peripheral blood. The gene calls are TRBV11-2 and TRBJ1-3; TRBD1 agrees at 8 bases. The DNA of the CDR3 is TGTGCCAGCAGCTTGGACAGGGTCGGAAACACCATATATTTT. Translating gives CASSLDRVGNTIYF.